A single TCR beta chain is shown here with its context. This specimen comes from a study of patients and donors after allogeneic stem cell transplantation. MiXCR, run by TCRdb on the RT-PCR reads, gives a single entry per CDR3 protein. The data show 920,000 or so distinct CDR3 sequences, roughly 17% seen once. The germline CDR1 and CDR2 sequences are KGHDR and SFDVKD. This CDR3 has 15 amino acids. V was trimmed by 4 bases and J by 2 bases, leaving 13 bases between them. This clonotype originated in a human donor who was either an allogeneic HSCT recipient or a stem cell or donor lymphocyte infusion donor (not recorded which). It is not recorded whose cells these are; they may come from a transplant donor. The chain joins TRBV24-1 to TRBJ1-2, with D possibly matching TRBD1 (5 bases). Sequenced material: blood, either unsorted or a sorted T cell fraction (not recorded which). CDR3 nucleotides: TGTGCCACCAGTGAGGGGGGACGGTCGAACTATGGCTACACCTTC. Protein: CATSEGGRSNYGYTF.